This T cell receptor (beta chain) was retrieved from a study of shared clonotypes between healthy human individuals. Sequencing used immunoSEQ multiplex PCR; TCRdb keeps in-frame clones, though not all of them. The sample has 2 million to 2.5 million clones; over 85% are singletons. Germline loops: CDR1 SGHVS, CDR2 FQNEAQ. The CDR3 has 15 residues. The ends were cut back, 5 bases at V and 4 bases at J, with 14 bases in the middle. The origin of this receptor is a man aged 18-30 years in good health. Some clones in this sample may be carry-over from other donors' samples. Sequences were obtained from naive CD4+ T cells from PBMCs. Sample subset: CD45RA+ positively selected. The rearrangement links TRBV7-8 to TRBJ2-2; maybe TRBD2 (5 bases). This CDR3 is CASSNRDWGTGELFF. The CDR3 bases are TGTGCCAGCAGCAACCGGGATTGGGGCACCGGGGAGCTGTTTTTT.